Below are 16 T cell receptor beta chains sequenced from a single sample in a study of T cells in Graves' hyperthyroidism and ophthalmopathy. The source material, RNA transcripts, was used to amplify TCR beta CDR3 regions. First-round RT-PCR of the TCR CDR3 relied on the HTBI primer set. One entry per CDR3 protein results from TCRdb running MiXCR on the multiplex PCR reads. The sample holds 350,000 or so distinct CDR3 sequences; 18% are singletons and the top ten take roughly a sixth. Sequenced input: blood. The receptors here all came from a middle-aged woman with Graves' ophthalmopathy.

This clonotype was detected ten times or more. This chain uses TRBV19 with TRBJ1-2, with D uncertain. This CDR3 is 12 amino acids long. Per the germline V gene, CDR1 is LNHDA and CDR2 is SQIVND (reference sequence). Deletions cut 5 bases from V and 8 bases from J, with 12 bases between. DNA for the CDR3: TGTGCCAGTAGTTCGACCCCTGGGGGCTACACCTTC. Encoded protein: CASSSTPGGYTF.

The V and J genes are TRBV7-9 and TRBJ1-2, with 8 bases that match TRBD1. Germline values: CDR1 SEHNR, CDR2 FQNEAQ (reference sequence). V gave up 5 bases and J gave up 4 bases; unmatched junction bases: 6. CDR3 length: 14 residues. The CDR3 spells CASSRDRNSYGYTF. DNA for the CDR3: TGTGCCAGCAGCCGGGACAGGAACTCCTATGGCTACACCTTC.

The table lists this clonotype with many counts. CDR3 nucleotide sequence: TGCAGCGTTGAATACTCAGGGACAGAAAACTACGAGCAGTACTTC. Its translation is CSVEYSGTENYEQYF. This rearrangement joins TRBV29-1 to TRBJ2-7, with 7 bases that match TRBD1. Germline V gene lookup returns CDR1 SQVTM and CDR2 ANQGSEA. The CDR3 runs to 15 residues. V lost 2 bases and J lost 3; bases outside the gene matches: 10.

This chain joins TRBV5-1 and TRBJ1-1; no clear D gene. V shed 2 bases and J shed 0 bases, with 11 bases lying between them. The CDR3 runs 15 residues. From germline, CDR1 is SGHRS and CDR2 YFSETQ. The CDR3 DNA reads TGCGCCAGCAGCTTTTCCGTGGTTTTGAACACTGAAGCTTTCTTT. Its protein is CASSFSVVLNTEAFF.

This clonotype occurred many times. The V call is TRBV12-3 or TRBV12-4, the J call TRBJ2-5; D possibly corresponds to TRBD2 (6 bases). The CDR3 consists of 18 residues. The V and J ends lost 6 bases and 5 bases respectively, with 28 bases between them. CDR3 bases: TGTGCCAGCAGACTCCTGGGGGAGGTCGGCCCCGGTAGGGAGACCCAGTACTTC. Amino acid sequence: CASRLLGEVGPGRETQYF.

On this clonotype itself: One end of the junction is discordant with germline, which a read error may explain. The CDR3: CASSLGWGGCNQPQRF. The CDR3 DNA reads as TGTGCCAGCAGCCTAGGGTGGGGCGGTTGCAATCAGCCCCAGCGTTTT. V is TRBV6-1 and J is TRBJ1-5; D may be TRBD1 (5 bases). This CDR3 comprises 16 residues. Germline V gene lookup returns CDR1 MNHNS and CDR2 SASEGT.

This clonotype was recorded many times. The rearrangement links TRBV20-1 to TRBJ2-5; D remains unclear. CDR1 and CDR2 (germline): DFQATT, SNEGSKA (reference sequence). The CDR3 consists of 14 residues. V lost 1 base and J lost 3, with 12 bases in between. CDR3 coding DNA: TGCAGTGCTAGAGTTGACTTCCTCAAAGAGACCCAGTACTTC. Encoded protein: CSARVDFLKETQYF.

This clonotype occurred many times. The CDR3 sequence: CASSWTGEYTEAFF. CDR3 nucleotide sequence: TGTGCCAGCAGCTGGACAGGGGAATACACTGAAGCTTTCTTT. The chain links TRBV6-5 to TRBJ1-1; 9 bases are shared with TRBD1. Trimming at V came to 6 bases and at J to 3 bases, leaving 5 bases not matched to a gene. This CDR3 contains 14 residues. The V gene's germline CDR1 is MNHEY and CDR2 SVGAGI.

The chain uses TRBV6-1 and TRBJ2-3, with TRBD2 matching 8 bases. This CDR3 region has 15 residues. With 6 bases clipped from V and 0 bases from J, the junction kept 5 bases outside the gene matches. CDR1 and CDR2 (germline): MNHNS, SASEGT. CDR3 in amino acids: CASRGAGVSTDTQYF. In nucleotides, the CDR3 is TGTGCCAGCAGGGGAGCGGGAGTCAGCACAGATACGCAGTATTTT.

This clonotype occurred many times. The rearrangement uses TRBV12-3 or TRBV12-4 and TRBJ1-5; D gene uncertain. The CDR3 runs to 14 residues. V gave up 3 bases and J gave up 0 bases, with 6 bases separating them. The DNA for the CDR3 is TGTGCCAGCAGTTTTGGGGTTAGCAATCAGCCCCAGCATTTT. Amino acid sequence: CASSFGVSNQPQHF.

This clonotype was seen repeatedly, ten times or more. The CDR3: CASSPNLGGELFF. CDR3 in DNA: TGTGCCAGCAGCCCTAATTTGGGCGGGGAGCTGTTTTTT. This chain joins TRBV7-2 and TRBJ2-2; D gene uncertain. From germline, CDR1 is SGHTA and CDR2 FQGNSA. Trimming removed 5 bases at V and 7 bases at J, with 11 bases between. The CDR3 sequence is 13 residues long.

The rearrangement uses TRBV24-1 and TRBJ2-7, with 12 bases lining up with TRBD1. The germline gives CDR1 KGHDR, CDR2 SFDVKD. The CDR3 is made up of 15 amino acids. Trimming cost V 5 bases and J 3 bases; bases outside gene matches: 4. CDR3 amino acids: CATSGGQGADYEQYF. Written as DNA, the CDR3 is TGTGCCACCAGTGGGGGACAGGGGGCGGACTACGAGCAGTACTTC.

This clonotype has a count of ten or more. The rearrangement joins TRBV12-3 or TRBV12-4 to TRBJ2-1; tentative D call: TRBD1 (5 bases). Trimming shortened V by 6 bases and J by 0 bases, and 24 bases separated the two germline ends. This CDR3 is built from 19 residues. The CDR3: CASSPDFGALVGSYNEQFF. Written as DNA, the CDR3 is TGTGCCAGCAGCCCCGATTTTGGGGCCTTAGTAGGCTCCTACAATGAGCAGTTCTTC.

The gene calls are TRBV20-1 and TRBJ2-7; 7 nucleotides align to TRBD2. With the DNA end fitting TRBJ2-1 better, the J assignment may be wrong. This CDR3 spans 14 amino acids. Germline lookup yields CDR1 DFQATT and CDR2 SNEGSKA (reference sequence). Written as DNA, the CDR3 is TGCAGTGCTAGTGGGGTCAGGGACTACTACGAGCAGTTCTTC. It specifies CSASGVRDYYEQFF.

The chain employs TRBV6-1 and TRBJ2-7; TRBD1 aligns across 8 bases. With V trimmed by 7 bases and J by 4 bases, 9 bases remained unmatched. CDR1 and CDR2 from the germline V gene are MNHNS and SASEGT. This CDR3 is built from 14 residues. The CDR3 DNA reads as TGTGCCAGCAAGAAAGGACAGGGAGGTTACGAGCAGTACTTC. This translates into CASKKGQGGYEQYF.

The genes are TRBV6-1 and TRBJ1-2; D gene uncertain. Germline CDR1 is MNHNS and CDR2 is SASEGT. Trimming cost V 4 bases and J 2 bases, with 8 bases left between them. This CDR3 has 13 residues. The CDR3 region is CASSGAMNYGYTF. CDR3 nucleotides: TGTGCCAGCAGTGGCGCCATGAACTATGGCTACACCTTC.